These T cell receptor beta chains were read from a single sample in a study of blood T cells in healthy people across ages. Each CDR3 protein gets one entry after TCRdb re-called the 5' RACE reads with MiXCR. The table lists some 890,000 distinct CDR3 sequences, 29% of them singletons. This sample was also put to use in a study of T cells of mothers and their children.

The sequenced material came from blood. The receptor set was obtained from a woman in her forties in good health. Both conserved end residues are part of each CDR3. A D gene is named only where the DNA matches it firmly. Only part of the rows carry a size: once, few, many, or a class if the clone is expanded.

j_call d_call clone_size v_call cdr3_nt cdr3_aa
TRBJ2-1 TRBD1 NA TRBV28 TGTGCCAGCAGTTTAACCATTGTACGGGACAGGAGGGGCAATGAGCGGTTCTTC CASSLTIVRDRRGNERFF
TRBJ2-5 TRBD1 few TRBV7-9 TGTGCCAGCAGCCCGTCGACAGGGGTCGGAGAGACCCAGTACTTC CASSPSTGVGETQYF
TRBJ1-6 NA NA TRBV7-9 TGTGCCGGCAGCGTTGACAGCTCCTATAATTCACCCCTCCACTTT CAGSVDSSYNSPLHF
TRBJ1-2 NA few TRBV21-1 TGTGCCAGCAGCAAAGAGACGGGACATAACTATGGCTACACCTTC CASSKETGHNYGYTF
TRBJ2-6 NA many TRBV6-4 TGTGCCAGCAGCACAGGGTTTTCTGGGGCCAACGTCCTGACTTTC CASSTGFSGANVLTF
TRBJ1-1 TRBD1 NA TRBV7-3 TGTGCCAGCAGCTTAAGACAGGGAATGGACACTGAAGCTTTCTTT CASSLRQGMDTEAFF
TRBJ1-2 TRBD1 few TRBV7-2 TGTGCCAGCAGCTTAGTAGGAGGACAGGGGGCGGGCTACACCTTC CASSLVGGQGAGYTF
TRBJ2-3 NA few TRBV5-1 TGCGCCAGCAGCGGCGGGACAGCCACAGATACGCAGTATTTT CASSGGTATDTQYF
TRBJ1-2 NA many TRBV20-1 TGCAGTGCTAGAGTTGGGAGGGGTTCCTATGGCTACACCTTC CSARVGRGSYGYTF
TRBJ2-5 NA NA TRBV7-2 TGTGCCAGCAGCTTAGATCTCTACGAGCGGTACTTC CASSLDLYERYF
TRBJ1-2 TRBD1 few TRBV29-1 TGCAGCGTTGCCCCAGACAGGGGAAACTATGGCTACACCTTC CSVAPDRGNYGYTF
TRBJ1-2 NA NA TRBV9 TGTGCCAGCAGCGTAGGTCGGGGGATTGGCGGCTACACCTTC CASSVGRGIGGYTF
TRBJ1-4 NA many TRBV28 TGTGCCAGCAGTTTGAGTGGGTCTACTAATGAAAAACTGTTTTTT CASSLSGSTNEKLFF
TRBJ1-2 NA NA TRBV12-3/TRBV12-4 TGTGCCAACAGTGGGGGTGCCAACTATGGCTACACCTTC CANSGGANYGYTF
TRBJ2-1 NA NA TRBV7-8 TGTGCCAGCAGCTTAGGAGGGACTGGTATTGAGCAGTTCTTC CASSLGGTGIEQFF
TRBJ2-1 NA many TRBV7-2 TGTGCCAGCAGCCCCGCCAGGTTGAACAATGAGCAGTTCTTC CASSPARLNNEQFF
TRBJ1-6 NA few TRBV25-1 TGTGCCAGCAGTGGGGGATATAATTCACCCCTCCACTTT CASSGGYNSPLHF
TRBJ2-1 TRBD2 NA TRBV11-2 TGTGCCAGCAGCTCTACCGGGACTAGCGGGGAGCAGTTCTTC CASSSTGTSGEQFF
TRBJ2-7 NA many TRBV6-5 TGTGCCAGCAGTTACCAGTCGCGAGGGGGGGGCGTTACCTACGAGCAGTACTTC CASSYQSRGGGVTYEQYF
TRBJ1-2 TRBD1 NA TRBV9 TGTGCCAGCAGCGTAGGACAGGGGGCTAGGAACTATGGCTACACCTTC CASSVGQGARNYGYTF
TRBJ1-1 TRBD1 NA TRBV20-1 TGCAGTGCTAGGGCCCCAGGGGGCGGCACTGAAGCTTTCTTT CSARAPGGGTEAFF
TRBJ2-5 NA few TRBV29-1 TGCAGCTCCTCGGGGTCAGAGACCCAGTACTTC CSSSGSETQYF
TRBJ1-2 NA NA TRBV7-9 TGTGCCAGCAGCCTTTCCTTTGTCGATAACTATGGCTACACCTTC CASSLSFVDNYGYTF
TRBJ2-7 NA NA TRBV30 TGTGCCTGGGGTCAGAGCTCCTACGAGCAGTACTTC CAWGQSSYEQYF
TRBJ2-7 NA NA TRBV7-2 TGTGCCAGCAGGATGAAGACTATCACTAGCTCCTACGAGCAGTACTTC CASRMKTITSSYEQYF
TRBJ2-4 TRBD1 NA TRBV5-1 TGCGCCAGCAGCGGAAGGGGGCGCGGAAACATTCAGTACTTC CASSGRGRGNIQYF
TRBJ1-1 NA NA TRBV12-3/TRBV12-4 TGTGCCAGCAGCTTTCAGGGGAAGGCTGAAGCTTTCTTT CASSFQGKAEAFF
TRBJ2-5 TRBD1 NA TRBV7-3 TGTGCCAGCTCACCAGAAGTAAGGGACAGGGGTTACCAAGGGACCCAGTACTTC CASSPEVRDRGYQGTQYF
TRBJ2-6 TRBD1 few TRBV5-6 TGTGCCAGCAGCCCCGTGGACAGGGTACCCTCTGGGGCCAACGTCCTGACTTTC CASSPVDRVPSGANVLTF
TRBJ1-5 TRBD1 NA TRBV2 TGTGCCAGCAGGGGGGACAGCCCGAATCAGCCCCAGCATTTT CASRGDSPNQPQHF
TRBJ2-2 TRBD1 NA TRBV4-1 TGCGCCAGCAGCCTGACAGGGGAGGACACCGGGGAGCTGTTTTTT CASSLTGEDTGELFF
TRBJ1-2 TRBD1 NA TRBV5-6 TGTGCCAGCAGCTTGGCGGACAGGGGGCGAGGCTACACCTTC CASSLADRGRGYTF
TRBJ1-1 NA NA TRBV9 TGTGCCAGCAGCGTAGACGGGGTTGGCACTGAAGCTTTCTTT CASSVDGVGTEAFF
TRBJ2-1 NA few TRBV6-2/TRBV6-3 TGTGCCAGCAGCCACAGCTATGAGCAGTTCTTC CASSHSYEQFF
TRBJ1-5 NA few TRBV7-2 TGTGCCAGCAGCCCAGGACGCAGTTCCAATCAGCCCCAGCATTTT CASSPGRSSNQPQHF
TRBJ2-4 NA many TRBV28 TGTGCCAGCAGTCCCACGGAAACCAAAAACATTCAGTACTTC CASSPTETKNIQYF
TRBJ1-2 NA NA TRBV20-1 TGCAGTGCAAGGAACCACCCCCTTAACTATGGCTACACCTTC CSARNHPLNYGYTF
TRBJ1-4 NA NA TRBV20-1 TGCAGTGCTAGAGATTTAAGGGGGTTCAATGAAAAACTGTTTTTT CSARDLRGFNEKLFF
TRBJ1-6 NA NA TRBV6-6 TGTGCCAGCAGTCTCCTTGGGACACAAAACAATTCACCCCTCCACTTT CASSLLGTQNNSPLHF
TRBJ2-7 NA few TRBV28 TGTGCCAGCAGCCCCCCCAGGACGAGCGAGCAGTACTTC CASSPPRTSEQYF
TRBJ1-1 NA few TRBV7-6 TGTGCCAGCAGCGCTTCCGGGGGAGGCGAAGCTTTCTTT CASSASGGGEAFF
TRBJ2-3 TRBD2 many TRBV27 TGTGCCAGCAGTTTTCCGGGGGGGATAATTAGCACAGATACGCAGTATTTT CASSFPGGIISTDTQYF
TRBJ1-4 TRBD1 many TRBV10-3 TGTGCCACGGGACAGCCTAATGAAAAACTGTTTTTT CATGQPNEKLFF
TRBJ1-1 NA NA TRBV29-1 TGCAGCGTATCGCCCCAGAGGGGGAGTACTGGAGCTTTCTTT CSVSPQRGSTGAFF
TRBJ2-1 TRBD1 many TRBV7-3 TGTGCCAGCAGCAAAACCGGGACAGGGAGGAACAATGAGCAGTTCTTC CASSKTGTGRNNEQFF
TRBJ1-2 NA few TRBV29-1 TGCAGCGTTGAAGATCTTGTCAGGGGCCCTAACTATGGCTACACCTTC CSVEDLVRGPNYGYTF
TRBJ2-5 NA many TRBV20-1 TGCAGTGCTAGAGTTAGGGGGGGTGAGACCCAGTACTTC CSARVRGGETQYF
TRBJ1-1 TRBD1 NA TRBV7-6 TGTGCCAGTAGCAACAGGGCCGGACAGGGCCGTCGAGCTTTCTTT CASSNRAGQGRRAFF
TRBJ2-1 TRBD2 NA TRBV7-2 TGTGCCAGCAGCTTAGCAGGGTGGGGGGGCAATGAGCAGTTCTTC CASSLAGWGGNEQFF
TRBJ2-5 NA NA TRBV7-9 TGTGCCAGCAGCGTCACACAGGGAGGCCTCGGAGAGACCCAGTACTTC CASSVTQGGLGETQYF
TRBJ2-1 TRBD2 NA TRBV6-4 TGTGCCAGCAGTGACTCCCGGGGGGGCCACAATGAGCGGTTCTTC CASSDSRGGHNERFF
TRBJ2-1 NA NA TRBV4-3 TGCGCCAGCAGCCAAGTAGGCTCCGATGAGCAGTTCTTC CASSQVGSDEQFF
TRBJ2-7 NA many TRBV9 TGTGCCAGCAGCGTAGGTGGACAGTCCCTCTACGAGCAGTACTTC CASSVGGQSLYEQYF
TRBJ2-3 TRBD2 many TRBV7-3 TGTGCCAGCAGCTTAAGCGGGGGGCTCGCAGATACGCAGTATTTT CASSLSGGLADTQYF